The 21 T cell receptor beta chains presented below share a single source sample, sequenced in a study of blood T cell repertoires in COVID-19. Sequencing was performed with immunoSEQ multiplex PCR; in TCRdb, only in-frame clones are kept and a portion is missing. The top ten clones hold around 6.4% of a sample with about 250,000 clones, just under 85% of them seen once. Sequencing used peripheral blood. The receptors shown here come from a woman aged 60-75 years with active or convalescent COVID-19.

The rearrangement joins TRBV20-1 to TRBJ2-7; D gene unclear. CDR1 and CDR2 (germline): DFQATT, SNEGSKA (reference sequence). V was pared by 5 bases and J by 3 bases, with 5 bases between. The CDR3 length is 10 residues. The CDR3 protein is CSAGNYEQYV. DNA of the CDR3: TGCAGTGCTGGCAACTACGAGCAGTACGTC.

This chain links TRBV19 with TRBJ2-1, with 13 bases fitting TRBD2. The CDR3 runs to 17 residues. V dropped 6 bases and J dropped 0; count of bases not matched to a gene: 5. From germline, CDR1 is LNHDA and CDR2 SQIVND (reference sequence). CDR3 bases: TGTGCCAGTAGCCCGACTAGCGGGAGGCACTCCTACAATGAGCAGTTCTTC. Encoded protein: CASSPTSGRHSYNEQFF.

The J gene is TRBJ2-3, the V gene TRBV10-3, with TRBD2 as a possible D gene (5 bases). The CDR3 has 14 amino acids. Germline V gene data show CDR1 as ENHRY and CDR2 as SYGVKD. Trimming removed 2 bases from V and 4 bases from J, with 10 bases in between. This CDR3 reads CAISEGLAADTQYF. For the CDR3, the DNA is TGTGCCATCAGTGAGGGGCTAGCCGCAGATACGCAGTATTTT.

This clone was seen just once. This chain links TRBV5-6 with TRBJ2-2, with 10 positions matching TRBD1. J was trimmed by 7 bases and V by 4 bases; bases with no gene match: 7. The CDR3 is 15 residues long. Germline V gives CDR1 SGHDT, CDR2 YYEEEE. The CDR3 loop is CASSTGTGVGGELFF. In DNA form, the CDR3 reads TGTGCCAGCAGCACCGGGACAGGGGTTGGCGGGGAGCTGTTTTTT.

The gene calls are TRBV5-1 and TRBJ1-2, with D perhaps TRBD1 (5 bases). The CDR3 runs to 13 residues. Trimming took off 1 base at V and 4 bases at J, with 8 bases between the two ends. Germline V gene sequence: CDR1 SGHRS, CDR2 YFSETQ. CDR3 coding DNA: TGCGCCAGCAGCTTGCAGGGCCGCTATGGCTACACCTTC. Residues: CASSLQGRYGYTF.

The table lists this clone with a few counts. The chain couples TRBV19 to TRBJ1-5; 7 bases agree with TRBD1. CDR1 is LNHDA, CDR2 SQIVND, per germline (reference sequence). The CDR3 spans 13 residues. Trimming removed 6 bases from V and 4 bases from J; junction bases left unmatched: 3. CDR3 in DNA: TGTGCCAGTAGCGACAGGGAAAATCAGCCCCAGCATTTT. Translated: CASSDRENQPQHF.

This clone was picked up one time. This chain links TRBV4-1 with TRBJ2-3; 9 bases line up with TRBD2. The CDR3 length is 17 residues. Germline CDR1 is MGHRA and CDR2 is YSYEKL. J lost 5 bases, V lost 1 base, and 10 bases had no gene match. This CDR3 reads CASSQGGERGAIDTQYF. Written as DNA, the CDR3 is TGCGCCAGCAGCCAAGGGGGTGAGCGGGGGGCTATAGATACGCAGTATTTT.

This clone has only a few counts. The gene calls are TRBV28 and TRBJ1-1; 7 bases align to TRBD1. With V trimmed by 5 bases and J by 3 bases, 3 bases remained unmatched. CDR1 and CDR2 from the germline V gene are MDHEN and SYDVKM. The CDR3 length is 13 residues. CDR3 coding DNA: TGTGCCAGCAGTCACCAGGGGGACACTGAAGCTTTCTTT. Its protein is CASSHQGDTEAFF.

The chain employs TRBV5-1 and TRBJ2-6; unclear D gene. Germline-derived CDR1 and CDR2 are SGHRS and YFSETQ. The CDR3 covers 16 residues. V dropped 3 bases and J dropped 1 base, with 11 bases sitting between them. In nucleotides, the CDR3 is TGCGCCAGCAGCTCCTCACATATATCTGGGGCCAACGTCCTGACTTTC. This encodes CASSSSHISGANVLTF.

The J gene is TRBJ2-3, the V gene TRBV11-2; a weak D match, TRBD1 (6 bases). CDR3 length: 16 residues. Looked up from germline, CDR1 is SGHAT and CDR2 is FQNNGV. The V and J ends lost 5 bases and 0 bases respectively, with 15 bases between them. CDR3 nucleotides: TGTGCCAGCAGCCAGTCAGGGGTTACTAGCACAGATACGCAGTATTTT. Protein: CASSQSGVTSTDTQYF.

The chain combines TRBV11-2 with TRBJ2-7; 7 bases line up with TRBD2. Germline values: CDR1 SGHAT, CDR2 FQNNGV. The CDR3 sequence is 13 residues long. V lost 6 bases and J lost 6; bases outside the gene matches: 8. CDR3 sequence reads: CASSWTSLSEQYV. The CDR3 region has the DNA TGTGCCAGCAGTTGGACTAGTTTATCCGAGCAGTACGTC.

The V gene is TRBV9, the J gene TRBJ2-3; possibly TRBD2 for D (6 bases). V was shortened by 0 bases and J by 3 bases, with 14 bases between the two germline ends. CDR3 length: 16 amino acids. CDR1 is SGDLS and CDR2 is YYNGEE in the germline V gene. The CDR3 DNA sequence: TGTGCCAGCAGCGTAGCAGGCAGGAGGGAGACAGATACGCAGTATTTT. Protein: CASSVAGRRETDTQYF.

The chain employs TRBV7-9 and TRBJ1-4, with 7 bases identical to TRBD1. The CDR3 consists of 16 residues. The V segment lost 4 bases and the J segment 8 bases; nucleotides outside the gene matches: 13. Germline CDR1 and CDR2: SEHNR and FQNEAQ (reference sequence). The CDR3 DNA sequence: TGTGCCAGCAGCTCCAACCTCGACAGGGATTTCGAAAAACTGTTTTTT. Translated: CASSSNLDRDFEKLFF.

This clone has a single count. J is TRBJ2-3 and V is TRBV15, with TRBD1 identical over 9 bases. Germline CDR1 and CDR2: LNHNV and YYDKDF (reference sequence). The V segment lost 4 bases and the J segment 0 bases; nucleotides outside the gene matches: 8. This CDR3 contains 17 residues. The CDR3 region has the DNA TGTGCCACCAGCACCATCGGGACAGGGAGTAGCACAGATACGCAGTATTTT. It translates to CATSTIGTGSSTDTQYF.

V usage is TRBV19 and J usage is TRBJ1-1, with D hard to call. V lost 7 bases, J lost 4 bases, and 16 bases lay in between. The CDR3 length is 14 residues. CDR1 and CDR2 from the germline V gene are LNHDA and SQIVND (reference sequence). The CDR3 DNA sequence: TGTGCCAGTACCAATATAGATGAGGCCACTGAAGCTTTCTTT. It is translated as CASTNIDEATEAFF.

The chain joins TRBV3-1 (or the pseudogene TRBV3-2) to TRBJ1-1; 9 positions match TRBD1. V gave up 2 bases and J gave up 2 bases; unmatched junction bases: 12. Germline CDR1 and CDR2: LGHDT and YNNKEL (reference sequence). This CDR3 is 18 amino acids long. The CDR3 DNA reads as TGTGCCAGCAGCCAAACACCGGGACAGGGTAATGGAAACACTGAAGCTTTCTTT. As protein: CASSQTPGQGNGNTEAFF.

A note on this clone: The sample contains more than one DNA sequence encoding this CDR3. The chain recombines TRBV3-1 (or the pseudogene TRBV3-2) with TRBJ1-1; 8 bases are shared with TRBD1. With 1 base clipped from V and 4 bases from J, the junction kept 2 bases outside the gene matches. Looked up from germline, CDR1 is LGHDT and CDR2 is YNNKEL (reference sequence). CDR3 length: 14 amino acids. As DNA, the CDR3 is TGTGCCAGCAGCCAAGGGACAGGGTCCACTGAAGCTTTCTTT. This gives the protein CASSQGTGSTEAFF.

This chain connects TRBV5-1 to TRBJ2-3; 7 nucleotides align to TRBD2. This CDR3 has 14 residues. V lost 4 bases and J lost 2; bases outside the gene matches: 4. Germline V lookup: CDR1 SGHRS, CDR2 YFSETQ. This CDR3 is CASSMGLTTDTQYF. The CDR3 nucleotides read TGCGCCAGCAGCATGGGACTAACCACAGATACGCAGTATTTT.

The chain has TRBV18 and TRBJ2-2, with D perhaps TRBD1 (7 bases). This CDR3 is 16 amino acids long. Germline V gives CDR1 KGHSH, CDR2 LQKENI. Between the trimmed V and J ends, which lost 1 base and 3 bases, there was a span of 12 bases. The CDR3 reads CASSPRTGEDTGELFF. The CDR3, as DNA: TGTGCCAGCTCACCACGCACAGGGGAGGACACCGGGGAGCTGTTTTTT.

The CDR3 nucleotides read TGCGCCAGCAGCTTGACAGGGCGTAATCAGCCCCAGCATTTT. Its protein is CASSLTGRNQPQHF. The chain joins TRBV5-1 to TRBJ1-5, with a possible D match to TRBD1 (6 bases). CDR3 size: 14 residues. CDR1 is SGHRS, CDR2 YFSETQ, per germline. Between the trimmed V and J ends, which lost 1 base and 4 bases, there was a span of 9 bases.

This sequence joins TRBV5-6 and TRBJ1-2; unclear D gene. CDR3 length: 14 residues. The V end lost 0 bases, the J end lost 7 bases, and 13 bases lay between the germline ends. The germline V gene has CDR1 SGHDT and CDR2 YYEEEE. CDR3 region: CASSLVRGQGGYTF. CDR3 in DNA: TGTGCCAGCAGCTTGGTGCGAGGGCAAGGTGGCTACACCTTC. The full variable domain, completed using reference TRBV5-6 and TRBJ1-2, is DAGVTQSPTHLIKTRGQQVTLRCSPKSGHDTVSWYQQALGQGPQFIFQYYEEEERQRGNFPDRFSGHQFPNYSSELNVNALLLGDSALYLCASSLVRGQGGYTFGSGTRLTVV.